This T cell receptor beta chain was obtained from a study of blood T cell repertoires in COVID-19. Whole-study context: Spain, Italy and the United States supplied samples that represented acute and convalescent COVID-19. In each case, the material was cDNA or gDNA derived from T cells, B-cell-depleted T cells, or PBMCs.

Per the original data handling: Nucleated cell counts were estimated from reference gene primer amplification. Produced via immunoSEQ multiplex PCR; TCRdb's table is partial and in-frame only. V and J calls and clone size are as listed in that table; D and trimming were resolved from the DNA. Here the sample spans about 150,000 clones, around 85% being singletons. The germline V and J ends were trimmed by 2 bases and 3 bases, with 13 bases remaining between them. This CDR3 has 15 amino acids. Germline assignment: CDR1 MNHEY and CDR2 SMNVEV (reference sequence). This sequence was found in an older woman with acute or convalescent COVID-19. Sample: peripheral blood. The J gene is TRBJ1-2, the V gene TRBV27, with unresolved D. CDR3 residues: CASSLTEGGDYGYTF. CDR3 sequence (DNA): TGTGCCAGCAGTTTAACGGAGGGAGGCGACTATGGCTACACCTTC.